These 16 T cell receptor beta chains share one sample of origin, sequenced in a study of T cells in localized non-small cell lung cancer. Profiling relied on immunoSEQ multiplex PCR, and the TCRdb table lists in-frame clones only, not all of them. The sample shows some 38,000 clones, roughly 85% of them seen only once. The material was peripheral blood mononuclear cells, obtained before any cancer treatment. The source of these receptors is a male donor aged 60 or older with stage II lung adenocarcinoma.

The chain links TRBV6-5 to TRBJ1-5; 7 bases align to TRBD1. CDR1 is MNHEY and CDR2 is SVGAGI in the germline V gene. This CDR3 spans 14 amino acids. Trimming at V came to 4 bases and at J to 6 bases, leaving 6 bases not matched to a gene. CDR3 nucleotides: TGTGCCAGCAGTTTAGACAGGGTCGGTCAGCCCCAGCATTTT. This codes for CASSLDRVGQPQHF.

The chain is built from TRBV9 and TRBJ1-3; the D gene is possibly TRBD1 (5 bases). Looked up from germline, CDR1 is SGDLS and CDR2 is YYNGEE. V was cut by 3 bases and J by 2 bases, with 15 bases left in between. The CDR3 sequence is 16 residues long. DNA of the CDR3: TGTGCCAGCAGCGCCGACACAGGTTCAGCTGGAAACACCATATATTTT. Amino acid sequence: CASSADTGSAGNTIYF.

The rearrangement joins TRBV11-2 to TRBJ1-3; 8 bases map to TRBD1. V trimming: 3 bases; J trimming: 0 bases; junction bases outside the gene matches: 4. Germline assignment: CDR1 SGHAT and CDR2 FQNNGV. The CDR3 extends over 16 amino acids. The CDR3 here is CASSLGQVDSGNTIYF. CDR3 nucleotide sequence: TGTGCCAGCAGCTTGGGACAGGTAGACTCTGGAAACACCATATATTTT.

The CDR3 region has the DNA TGTGCCAGCAGCTTAGATGCAGGGTTTGAGCAGTTCTTC. Its protein product is CASSLDAGFEQFF. The chain recombines TRBV7-2 with TRBJ2-1, with D possibly being TRBD1 (5 bases). The CDR3 totals 13 residues. The V and J ends lost 1 base and 9 bases respectively, with 10 bases between them. The V gene's germline CDR1 is SGHTA and CDR2 FQGNSA. The full variable domain, completed using reference TRBV7-2 and TRBJ2-1, is GAGVSQSPSNKVTEKGKDVELRCDPISGHTALYWYRQSLGQGLEFLIYFQGNSAPDKSGLPSDRFSAERTGGSVSTLTIQRTQQEDSAVYLCASSLDAGFEQFFGPGTRLTVL.

Here the CDR3 reads CASSLAVTGDGNTIYF. As DNA, the CDR3 is TGCGCCAGCAGCTTGGCCGTCACAGGGGATGGAAACACCATATATTTT. This chain joins TRBV5-1 and TRBJ1-3; 7 bases align to TRBD1. Trimming cost V 0 bases and J 3 bases; bases outside gene matches: 6. Germline-derived CDR1 and CDR2 are SGHRS and YFSETQ. CDR3 length equals 16 residues.

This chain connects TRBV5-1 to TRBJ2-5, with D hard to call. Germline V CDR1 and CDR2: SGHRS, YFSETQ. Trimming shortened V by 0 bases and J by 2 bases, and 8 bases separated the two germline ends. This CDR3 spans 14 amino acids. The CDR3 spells CASSLVSLQETQYF. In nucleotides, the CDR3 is TGCGCCAGCAGCTTGGTTAGTCTACAAGAGACCCAGTACTTC.

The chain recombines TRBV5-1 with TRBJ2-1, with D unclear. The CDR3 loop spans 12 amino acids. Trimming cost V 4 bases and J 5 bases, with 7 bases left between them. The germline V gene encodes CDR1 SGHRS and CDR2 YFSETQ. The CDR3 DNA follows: TGCGCCAGCAGCCAGAGCGACAATGAGCAGTTCTTC. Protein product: CASSQSDNEQFF.

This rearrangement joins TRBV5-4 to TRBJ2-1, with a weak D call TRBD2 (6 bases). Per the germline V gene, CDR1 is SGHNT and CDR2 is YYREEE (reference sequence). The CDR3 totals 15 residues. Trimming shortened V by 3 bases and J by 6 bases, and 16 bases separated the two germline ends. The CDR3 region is CASSSRLASGNEQFF. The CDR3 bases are TGTGCCAGCAGCTCCAGGCTAGCGTCGGGCAATGAGCAGTTCTTC.

CDR3 protein: CASSLSRDRGQETQYF. CDR3 sequence (DNA): TGTGCCAGCAGCCTATCCCGGGACAGGGGGCAAGAGACCCAGTACTTC. The chain carries TRBV6-6 and TRBJ2-5; 11 bases are shared with TRBD1. The CDR3 extends over 16 amino acids. After removal of 6 bases from V and 2 bases from J, the junction contained 8 bases not matched to a gene. Germline lookup yields CDR1 MNHNY and CDR2 SVGAGI (reference sequence).

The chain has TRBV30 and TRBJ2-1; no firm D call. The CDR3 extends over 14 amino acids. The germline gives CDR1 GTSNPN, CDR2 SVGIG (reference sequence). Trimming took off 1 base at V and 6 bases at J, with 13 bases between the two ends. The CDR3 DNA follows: TGTGCCTGGAGTGGGTCCAACTTGTCCAATGAGCAGTTCTTC. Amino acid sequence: CAWSGSNLSNEQFF.

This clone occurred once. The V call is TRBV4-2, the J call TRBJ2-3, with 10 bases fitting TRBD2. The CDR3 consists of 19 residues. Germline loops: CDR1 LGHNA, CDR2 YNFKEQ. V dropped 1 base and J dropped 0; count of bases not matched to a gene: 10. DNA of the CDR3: TGTGCCAGCAGCCAAGTGATTCTAGCGGGAGTAGCTAGCACAGATACGCAGTATTTT. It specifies CASSQVILAGVASTDTQYF.

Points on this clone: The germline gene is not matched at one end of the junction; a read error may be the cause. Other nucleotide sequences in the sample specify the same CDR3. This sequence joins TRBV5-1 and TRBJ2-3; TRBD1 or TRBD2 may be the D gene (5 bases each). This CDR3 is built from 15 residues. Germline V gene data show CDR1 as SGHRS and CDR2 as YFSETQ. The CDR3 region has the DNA TGCGCCAGCAGCTTGGTTGGGGCTAGCACAGATACGCAATATTTT. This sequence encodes CASSLVGASTDTQYF. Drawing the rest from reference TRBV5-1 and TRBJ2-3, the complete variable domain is KAGVTQTPRYLIKTRGQQVTLSCSPISGHRSVSWYQQTPGQGLQFLFEYFSETQRNKGNFPGRFSGRQFSNSRSEMNVSTLELGDSALYLCASSLVGASTDTQYFGPGTRLTVL.

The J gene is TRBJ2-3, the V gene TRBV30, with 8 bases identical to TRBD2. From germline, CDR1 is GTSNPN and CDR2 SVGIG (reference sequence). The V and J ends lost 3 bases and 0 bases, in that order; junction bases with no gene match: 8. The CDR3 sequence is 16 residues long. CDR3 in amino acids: CAWSVVRLASTDTQYF. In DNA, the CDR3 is TGTGCCTGGAGCGTCGTCCGACTAGCGAGCACAGATACGCAGTATTTT.

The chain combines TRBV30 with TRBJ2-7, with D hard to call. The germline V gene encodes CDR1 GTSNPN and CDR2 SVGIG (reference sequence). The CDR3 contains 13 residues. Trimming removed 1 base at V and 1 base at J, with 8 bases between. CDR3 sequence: CAWSGVGSYEQYF. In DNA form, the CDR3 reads TGTGCCTGGAGTGGAGTGGGTTCCTACGAGCAGTACTTC.

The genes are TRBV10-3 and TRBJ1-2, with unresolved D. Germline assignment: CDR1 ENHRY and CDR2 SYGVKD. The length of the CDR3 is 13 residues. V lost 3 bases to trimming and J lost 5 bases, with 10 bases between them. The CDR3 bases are TGTGCCATCAGTGATACGGACGGATATGGCTACACCTTC. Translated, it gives CAISDTDGYGYTF.

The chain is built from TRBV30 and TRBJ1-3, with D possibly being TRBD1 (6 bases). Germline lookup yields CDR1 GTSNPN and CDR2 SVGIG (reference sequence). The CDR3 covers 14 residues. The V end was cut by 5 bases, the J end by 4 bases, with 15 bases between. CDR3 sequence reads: CAWGGPNQGNTIYF. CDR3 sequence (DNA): TGTGCCTGGGGGGGCCCTAACCAAGGAAACACCATATATTTT. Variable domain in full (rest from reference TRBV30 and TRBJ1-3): SQTIHQWPATLVQPVGSPLSLECTVEGTSNPNLYWYRQAAGRGLQLLFYSVGIGQISSEVPQNLSASRPQDRQFILSSKKLLLSDSGFYLCAWGGPNQGNTIYFGEGSWLTVV.